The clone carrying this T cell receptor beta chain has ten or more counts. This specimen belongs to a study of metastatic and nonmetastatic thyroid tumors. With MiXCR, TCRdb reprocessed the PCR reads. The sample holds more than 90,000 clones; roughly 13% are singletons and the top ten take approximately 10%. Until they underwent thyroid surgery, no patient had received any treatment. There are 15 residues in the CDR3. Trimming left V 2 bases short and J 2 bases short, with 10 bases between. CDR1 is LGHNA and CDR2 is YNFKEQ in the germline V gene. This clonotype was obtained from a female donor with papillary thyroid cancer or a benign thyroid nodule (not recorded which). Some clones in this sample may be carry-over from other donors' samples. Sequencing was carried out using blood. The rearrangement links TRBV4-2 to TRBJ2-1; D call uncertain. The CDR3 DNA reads TGTGCCAGCAGCCAATCGCCCAAGACCTACAATGAGCAGTTCTTC. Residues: CASSQSPKTYNEQFF.